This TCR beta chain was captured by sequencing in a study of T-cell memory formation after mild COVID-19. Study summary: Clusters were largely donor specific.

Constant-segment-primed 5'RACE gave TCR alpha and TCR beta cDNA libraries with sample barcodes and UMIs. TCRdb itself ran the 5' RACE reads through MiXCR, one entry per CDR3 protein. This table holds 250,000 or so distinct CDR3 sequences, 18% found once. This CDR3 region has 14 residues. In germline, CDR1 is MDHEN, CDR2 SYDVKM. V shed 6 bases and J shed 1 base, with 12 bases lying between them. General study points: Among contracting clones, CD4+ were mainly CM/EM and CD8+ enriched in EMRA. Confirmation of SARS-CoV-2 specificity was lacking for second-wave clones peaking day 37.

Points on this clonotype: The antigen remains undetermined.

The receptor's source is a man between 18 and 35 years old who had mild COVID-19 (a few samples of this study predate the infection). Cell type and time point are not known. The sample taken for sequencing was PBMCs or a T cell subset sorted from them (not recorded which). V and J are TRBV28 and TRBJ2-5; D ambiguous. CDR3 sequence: CASRVPGVQETQYF. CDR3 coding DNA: TGTGCCAGCAGAGTCCCTGGGGTCCAAGAGACCCAGTACTTC.